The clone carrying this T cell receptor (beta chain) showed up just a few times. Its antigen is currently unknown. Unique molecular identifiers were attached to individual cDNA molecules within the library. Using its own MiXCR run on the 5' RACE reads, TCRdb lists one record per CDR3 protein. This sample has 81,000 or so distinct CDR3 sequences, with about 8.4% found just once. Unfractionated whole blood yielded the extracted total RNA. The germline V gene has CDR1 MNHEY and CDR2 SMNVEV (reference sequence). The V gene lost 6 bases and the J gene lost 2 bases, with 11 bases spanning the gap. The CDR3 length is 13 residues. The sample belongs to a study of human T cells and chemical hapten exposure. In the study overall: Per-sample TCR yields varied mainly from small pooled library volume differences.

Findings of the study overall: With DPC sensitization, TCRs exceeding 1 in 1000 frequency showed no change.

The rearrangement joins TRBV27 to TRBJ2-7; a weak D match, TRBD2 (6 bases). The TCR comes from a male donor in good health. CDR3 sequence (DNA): TGTGCCAGCAGCCGGGGACTCGCCTACGAGCAGTACTTC. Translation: CASSRGLAYEQYF.